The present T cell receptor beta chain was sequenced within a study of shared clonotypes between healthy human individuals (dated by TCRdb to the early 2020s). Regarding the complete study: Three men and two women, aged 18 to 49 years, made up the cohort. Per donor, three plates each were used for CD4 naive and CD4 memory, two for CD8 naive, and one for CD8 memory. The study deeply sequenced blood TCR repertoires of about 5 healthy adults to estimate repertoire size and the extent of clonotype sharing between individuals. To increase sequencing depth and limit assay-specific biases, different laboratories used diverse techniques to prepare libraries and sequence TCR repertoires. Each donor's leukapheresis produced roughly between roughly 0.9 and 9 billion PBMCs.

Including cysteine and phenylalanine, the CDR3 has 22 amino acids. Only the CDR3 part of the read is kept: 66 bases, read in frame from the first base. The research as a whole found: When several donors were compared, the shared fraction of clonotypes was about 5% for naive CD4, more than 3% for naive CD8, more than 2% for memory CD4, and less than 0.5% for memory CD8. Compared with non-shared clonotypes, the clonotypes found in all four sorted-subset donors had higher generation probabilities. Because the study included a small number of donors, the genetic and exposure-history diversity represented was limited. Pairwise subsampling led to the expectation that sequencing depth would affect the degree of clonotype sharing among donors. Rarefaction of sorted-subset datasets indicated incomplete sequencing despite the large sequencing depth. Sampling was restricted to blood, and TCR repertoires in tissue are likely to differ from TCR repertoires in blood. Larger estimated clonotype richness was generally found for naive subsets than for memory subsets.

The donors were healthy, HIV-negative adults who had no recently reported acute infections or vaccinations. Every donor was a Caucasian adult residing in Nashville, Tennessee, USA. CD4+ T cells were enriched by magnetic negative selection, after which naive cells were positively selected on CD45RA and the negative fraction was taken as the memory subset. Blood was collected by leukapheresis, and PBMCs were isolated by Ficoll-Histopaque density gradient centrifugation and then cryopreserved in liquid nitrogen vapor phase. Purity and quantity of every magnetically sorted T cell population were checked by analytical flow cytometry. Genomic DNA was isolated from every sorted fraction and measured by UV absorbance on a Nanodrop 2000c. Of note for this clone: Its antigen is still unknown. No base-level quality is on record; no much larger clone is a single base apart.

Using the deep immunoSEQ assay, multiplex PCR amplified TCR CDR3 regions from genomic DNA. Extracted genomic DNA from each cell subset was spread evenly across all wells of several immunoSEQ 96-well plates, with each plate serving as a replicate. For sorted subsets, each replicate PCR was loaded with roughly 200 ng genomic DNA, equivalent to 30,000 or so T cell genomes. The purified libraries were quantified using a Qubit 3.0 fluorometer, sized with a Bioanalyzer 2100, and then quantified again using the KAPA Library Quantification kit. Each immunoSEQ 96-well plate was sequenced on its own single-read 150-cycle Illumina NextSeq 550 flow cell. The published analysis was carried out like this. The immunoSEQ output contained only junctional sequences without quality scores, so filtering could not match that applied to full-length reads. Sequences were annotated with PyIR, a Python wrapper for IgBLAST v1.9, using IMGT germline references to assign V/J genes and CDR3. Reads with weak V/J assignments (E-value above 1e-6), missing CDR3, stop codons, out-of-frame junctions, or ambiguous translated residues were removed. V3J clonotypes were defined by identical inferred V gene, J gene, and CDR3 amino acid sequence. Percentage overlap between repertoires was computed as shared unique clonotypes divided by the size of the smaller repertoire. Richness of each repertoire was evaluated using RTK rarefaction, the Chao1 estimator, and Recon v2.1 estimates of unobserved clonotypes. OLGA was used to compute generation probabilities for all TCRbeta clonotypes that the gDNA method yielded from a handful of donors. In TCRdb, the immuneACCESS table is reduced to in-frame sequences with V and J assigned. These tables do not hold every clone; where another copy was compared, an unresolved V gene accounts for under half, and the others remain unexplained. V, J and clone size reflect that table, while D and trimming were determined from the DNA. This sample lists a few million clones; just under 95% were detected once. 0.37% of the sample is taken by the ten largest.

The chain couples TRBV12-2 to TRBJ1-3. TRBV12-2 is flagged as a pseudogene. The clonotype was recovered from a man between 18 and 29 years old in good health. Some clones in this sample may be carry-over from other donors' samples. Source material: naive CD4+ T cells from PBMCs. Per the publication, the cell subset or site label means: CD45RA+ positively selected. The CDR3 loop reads CASRQRRDITARERYVGNTIYF. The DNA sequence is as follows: TGTGCAAGTCGCCAAAGGCGGGATATTACCGCTCGTGAAAGGTACGTTGGAAACACCATATATTTT.